The 16 T cell receptor beta chains given below trace back to one sample, sequenced in a study of memory CD4+ T cells and cytomegalovirus serostatus. The method was immunoSEQ multiplex PCR; TCRdb's version includes in-frame clones alone and lacks a portion of them. The sample records about 56,000 clones, around 79% being singletons. The sort gate was single viable CD3+CD4+CD8-CD45RO+ cells for memory CD4+ T cells. Specimen: memory CD4+ T cells from blood. Source of these receptors: an adult in good health and CMV-seropositive.

The chain uses TRBV28 and TRBJ2-7; 8 bases map to TRBD2. J gave up 2 bases and V 5 bases, and 11 bases lay outside the gene matches. Germline CDR1 and CDR2: MDHEN and SYDVKM. There are 16 residues in the CDR3. This CDR3 is CASSPGGTDVPYEQYF. The DNA for the CDR3 is TGTGCCAGCAGTCCGGGGGGGACGGATGTACCCTACGAGCAGTACTTC.

The chain combines TRBV7-2 with TRBJ2-3, with TRBD2 as a possible D gene (6 bases). Trimming cost V 5 bases and J 6 bases, with 21 bases left between them. The CDR3 contains 16 residues. CDR1 is SGHTA, CDR2 FQGNSA, per germline. The CDR3 sequence is CASSHPPGASGDTQYF. The CDR3 bases are TGTGCCAGCAGCCACCCCCCGGGAGCGTCAGGCGATACGCAGTATTTT.

To note about this clone: The DNA is omitted, as the CDR3 cannot be located on it reliably, and the CDR3 follows TCRdb's listing. V and J are TRBV11-2 and TRBJ2-1; the listed D gene, TRBD1, was not tested against the DNA. The length of the CDR3 is 16 amino acids, counting both ends. The germline gives CDR1 SGHAT, CDR2 FQNNGV. The CDR3: CASSLYVGQGALPLFF.

This clone has more than one count but fewer than ten. The chain joins TRBV4-1 to TRBJ1-4; D is perhaps TRBD1 (5 bases). This CDR3 is 16 amino acids long. Germline V CDR1 and CDR2: MGHRA, YSYEKL. Trimming removed 0 bases at V and 7 bases at J, with 15 bases between. The CDR3 coding sequence is TGCGCCAGCAGCCAAGATAGGGCAGGGATGGGTGAAAAACTGTTTTTT. Its translation is CASSQDRAGMGEKLFF.

This chain's CDR3 is CASSLGGGRLGQETQYF. DNA for the CDR3: TGTGCCAGCAGCTTGGGGGGCGGGAGACTCGGCCAAGAGACCCAGTACTTC. The chain is built from TRBV5-6 and TRBJ2-5, with TRBD2 matching over 7 bases. The V and J ends lost 0 bases and 1 base, in that order; junction bases with no gene match: 9. Germline V gene sequence: CDR1 SGHDT, CDR2 YYEEEE. The length of the CDR3 is 17 residues. The whole variable domain, filled in from reference TRBV5-6 and TRBJ2-5, reads DAGVTQSPTHLIKTRGQQVTLRCSPKSGHDTVSWYQQALGQGPQFIFQYYEEEERQRGNFPDRFSGHQFPNYSSELNVNALLLGDSALYLCASSLGGGRLGQETQYFGPGTRLLVL.

This clone was recorded a few times. The rearrangement joins TRBV7-7 to TRBJ1-4; D not certain. The V end was cut by 5 bases, the J end by 8 bases, with 12 bases between. The CDR3 spans 13 residues. Germline CDR1 and CDR2: SSHAT and FNYEAQ (reference sequence). The CDR3 nucleotides are TGTGCCAGCAGCATAAACGCCGGGGAAAAACTGTTTTTT. Its translation is CASSINAGEKLFF.

In nucleotides, the CDR3 is TGTGCCAGCAGCTTAGCGCTGCCTAGCGAAAGCATTCAGTACTTC. Translated: CASSLALPSESIQYF. The chain is built from TRBV7-2 and TRBJ2-4; possibly TRBD2 for D (6 bases). Looked up from germline, CDR1 is SGHTA and CDR2 is FQGNSA. V was pared by 0 bases and J by 9 bases, with 15 bases between. This CDR3 has 15 residues.

The J gene is TRBJ2-4, the V gene TRBV7-2; possible D gene TRBD1, 6 bases. With 5 bases removed from V and 6 bases from J, the gap between germline ends came to 14 bases. The CDR3 length is 14 residues. Germline values: CDR1 SGHTA, CDR2 FQGNSA. The CDR3 sequence is CASSLDRGVNIQYF. The CDR3 bases are TGTGCCAGCAGCCTGGACAGAGGGGTAAACATTCAGTACTTC.

J is TRBJ2-5 and V is TRBV29-1, with 7 bases matching TRBD1. The CDR3 length is 13 residues. Germline V gives CDR1 SQVTM, CDR2 ANQGSEA. V was pared by 2 bases and J by 4 bases, with 4 bases of the junction left unmatched. CDR3 amino acids: CSVERQGGETQYF. DNA of the CDR3: TGCAGCGTTGAACGACAGGGTGGAGAGACCCAGTACTTC. Supplemented by reference TRBV29-1 and TRBJ2-5, the full variable domain reads SAVISQKPSRDICQRGTSLTIQCQVDSQVTMMFWYRQQPGQSLTLIATANQGSEATYESGFVIDKFPISRPNLTFSTLTVSNMSPEDSSIYLCSVERQGGETQYFGPGTRLLVL.

The gene calls are TRBV5-1 and TRBJ2-3, with unresolved D. CDR3 length equals 14 residues. The germline V gene encodes CDR1 SGHRS and CDR2 YFSETQ. Trimming shortened V by 0 bases and J by 4 bases, and 9 bases separated the two germline ends. CDR3 in amino acids: CASSLDTAADTQYF. The DNA for the CDR3 is TGCGCCAGCAGCTTGGACACGGCCGCAGATACGCAGTATTTT.

This clone was found a few times. This sequence joins TRBV6-1 and TRBJ1-2; weak D call: TRBD1 (6 bases). The CDR3 length is 15 residues. The V and J ends lost 5 bases and 3 bases respectively, with 16 bases between them. Germline V gene data show CDR1 as MNHNS and CDR2 as SASEGT. DNA for the CDR3: TGTGCCAGCAGTCAACAGGCTGAGGGGGACTATGGCTACACCTTC. This codes for CASSQQAEGDYGYTF.

This chain uses TRBV11-2 with TRBJ1-2; D unresolved. Germline lookup yields CDR1 SGHAT and CDR2 FQNNGV. The germline V and J ends were trimmed by 5 bases and 9 bases, with 16 bases remaining between them. The CDR3 has 13 residues. CDR3 region: CASSGIEGVSYTF. The DNA for the CDR3 is TGTGCCAGCAGCGGAATCGAGGGCGTGAGCTACACCTTC.

This clone occurred many times. At the DNA level, this CDR3 is encoded by other sequences in the same sample as well. V is TRBV6-1 and J is TRBJ1-5, with unresolved D. Germline values: CDR1 MNHNS, CDR2 SASEGT. CDR3 length equals 14 residues. Trimming stripped 0 bases from V and 2 bases from J, with 5 bases between. CDR3: CASSEAGGNQPQHF. CDR3 nucleotide sequence: TGTGCCAGCAGTGAAGCAGGTGGCAATCAGCCCCAGCATTTT.

The chain joins TRBV7-9 to TRBJ2-7; TRBD1 agrees at 7 bases. The trim removed 11 bases at V and 2 bases at J, leaving 18 bases unmatched. CDR3 size: 16 residues. Germline assignment: CDR1 SEHNR and CDR2 FQNEAQ (reference sequence). In DNA form, the CDR3 reads TGTGCCCCGAACGCTTCAGGGACAGTGACAACCTACGAGCAGTACGTC. This encodes CAPNASGTVTTYEQYV.

The chain is built from TRBV6-6 and TRBJ1-5; 7 bases align to TRBD1. The CDR3 runs 13 residues. Per germline, CDR1 MNHNY and CDR2 SVGAGI (reference sequence). Unmatched junction bases numbered 7, after V lost 8 bases and J lost 6 bases. CDR3 coding DNA: TGTGCCAGCGGTAGGGGGCTGGGTCAGCCCCAGCATTTT. The encoded protein is CASGRGLGQPQHF.

The chain carries TRBV2 and TRBJ2-1; the D gene is possibly TRBD2 (6 bases). CDR3 length: 14 residues. Deletions cut 7 bases from V and 0 bases from J, with 10 bases between. The germline gives CDR1 SNHLY, CDR2 FYNNEI. CDR3 loop: CASMRAGSYNEQFF. For the CDR3, the DNA is TGTGCCAGCATGAGAGCGGGCTCCTACAATGAGCAGTTCTTC. Complete variable domain (other parts from reference TRBV2 and TRBJ2-1): EPEVTQTPSHQVTQMGQEVILRCVPISNHLYFYWYRQILGQKVEFLVSFYNNEISEKSEIFDDQFSVERPDGSNFTLKIRSTKLEDSAMYFCASMRAGSYNEQFFGPGTRLTVL.